Listed below are T cell receptor beta chains from one sample, sequenced in a study of T cells expressing NK-cell markers. TCRdb re-called the 5' RACE reads, yielding one record per CDR3 amino acid sequence without DNA. Its clone listing holds 150,000 or so distinct CDR3 sequences. Sequences were obtained from blood T cells: a sorted CD56 or NKG2C T cell subset, CD4+ or CD8+ T cells, or bulk PBMC T cells (not recorded which). The receptors originated from a woman aged 45-65 years in good health. Each CDR3 is given with its conserved first and last residue. The order of the fields is V gene, J gene, CDR3 length, CDR3 protein.

TRBV13	TRBJ2-1	16	CASSLGGGLAGVEQFF
TRBV30	TRBJ2-7	14	CAWSIMVPSYEQYF
TRBV4-2	TRBJ2-2	17	CASSPSDTGGGTGELFF
TRBV10-3	TRBJ2-1	12	CAISEKGFEQFF
TRBV5-6	TRBJ2-2	14	CASSLGVRDGELFF
TRBV4-1	TRBJ2-3	17	CASSQDNPGINTDTQYF
TRBV5-6	TRBJ2-5	11	CASSLQGPQYF
TRBV11-2	TRBJ2-7	14	CASSPWEAPYEQYF
TRBV7-9	TRBJ2-4	15	CASSLQLGAKNIQYF
TRBV5-5	TRBJ1-2	13	CASSEGDNYGYTF
TRBV11-2	TRBJ1-1	18	CASSLVHGGGGFHTEAFF
TRBV7-9	TRBJ1-1	13	CASEGDLNTEAFF
TRBV12-3/TRBV12-4	TRBJ2-7	13	CASSWNGVYEQYF
TRBV5-1	TRBJ1-1	11	CASSLEGLAFF
TRBV10-3	TRBJ2-3	15	CAINPGLAGVDTQYF
TRBV7-6	TRBJ2-1	16	CASSDGASGIYNEQFF
TRBV7-9	TRBJ2-3	15	CASSFGTSLPDTQYF
TRBV30	TRBJ2-1	15	CAWRNRDPFGDEQFF
TRBV4-1	TRBJ1-1	15	CASSQVGQGVTEAFF
TRBV12-3/TRBV12-4	TRBJ2-1	15	CASSPRDWKYNEQFF
TRBV25-1	TRBJ1-1	13	CASSTGGSTEAFF
TRBV5-5	TRBJ2-5	16	CASSLVSVGYQETQYF
TRBV4-1	TRBJ1-5	14	CASSQEGSNQPQHF
TRBV4-1	TRBJ2-5	14	CASSHSGSQETQYF
TRBV6-1	TRBJ1-2	13	CASSEGRVYGYTF
TRBV20-1	TRBJ2-2	16	CSARNMTSENTGELFF
TRBV5-1	TRBJ2-1	15	CASSTRQGRRDEQFF
TRBV6-4	TRBJ2-1	15	CASSDSPEGYNEQFF
TRBV7-8	TRBJ1-1	14	CASSLTGVDTEAFF
TRBV20-1	TRBJ2-2	12	CSASLNTGELFF
TRBV4-1	TRBJ2-2	15	CASSRTSGTTGELFF
TRBV18	TRBJ2-5	14	CASRDKTSQETQYF
TRBV4-1	TRBJ2-1	12	CASTSTGNEQFF
TRBV6-5	TRBJ2-2	16	CASSSDRGHYTGELFF
TRBV27	TRBJ2-7	17	CASSLWGLAGAGGEQYF
TRBV4-1	TRBJ1-5	15	CASSQGQGSGQPQHF
TRBV20-1	TRBJ2-7	12	CSARGGPYEQYF
TRBV29-1	TRBJ1-2	17	CSVNSPGQALGAYGYTF
TRBV5-6	TRBJ2-4	14	CASSLAAGKNIQYF
TRBV10-3	TRBJ2-2	16	CAISESGTSGTGELFF
TRBV7-9	TRBJ2-1	17	CASSGLAGISSYNEQFF
TRBV19	TRBJ1-5	15	CASSIDLGRYQPQHF
TRBV7-8	TRBJ2-1	15	CASSLARLDANEQFF
TRBV4-1	TRBJ2-3	17	CASSQGISGRITDTQYF
TRBV6-2/TRBV6-3	TRBJ2-1	17	CASSLKTGTSGIDEQFF
TRBV7-9	TRBJ1-3	11	CASRSGNTIYF
TRBV29-1	TRBJ1-1	15	CSVGPGQGIETEAFF
TRBV2	TRBJ2-7	16	CASSEGRVEAGYEQYF
TRBV27	TRBJ2-7	14	CASSLFGLSYEQYF